This T cell receptor (beta chain) was captured in a study of monozygotic twins with cystic fibrosis (dated by TCRdb to about 2021). Regarding the research as a whole: Three micrograms of fragmented DNA went through approximately 14 PCR cycles to produce barcoded libraries. To gauge how much genetics shapes V and J gene usage, the researchers compared TCR beta repertoires both within and across 16 monozygotic twin pairs who have cystic fibrosis. Ten female and six male twin pairs, aged roughly 2.0 to 36.4 years (median about 9.5 years) and mostly children and adolescents, were included in the cohort. On the day blood was drawn, the twins' weight-for-height and FEVPerc (FEV1 disease centile) were ranked against those of the approximately 990 cohort participants. Data for three of the twin pairs had been reported previously in another context.

Study-level results and caveats: The greatest similarity to the co-twin was observed for V gene usage in 13 of 16 pairs and for J usage in 8 of 16 pairs, which suggested genetic constraints. The cohort was small, and the number of shared CDR3s showed no association with age, concordance or disease severity. Simpson clonality was found to be generally low (median roughly 0.009), suggesting a naive-dominated repertoire, although higher clonality was observed in the most severely affected patients. Sharing of nucleotide-identical clonotypes was significantly greater within monozygotic CF twin pairs than between unrelated CF individuals (P = 0.000026, Mann-Whitney).

The twin pairs came from the European Cystic Fibrosis Twin and Sibling Study Cohort, a cohort that recruited patients from over a hundred CF clinics across 14 European countries. Zygosity and CFTR genotype were verified in-house, with zygosity tested by multiplex PCR of nine short tandem repeat loci. Peripheral blood was sampled from each twin, and clinical parameters were recorded on the day of blood sampling. Phenol/chloroform extraction was used to isolate genomic DNA from peripheral blood cells, and the DNA was then kept in TE buffer at 4 degrees C. Notes on this clone: Its binding antigen is unknown. No base qualities exist here, and no much larger clone lies one base off it.

For CDR1 and CDR2, the germline V gene lists SGHNT and YENEEA. The germline ends are 15 bases apart after V is trimmed by 5 bases and J by 3 bases. CDR3 length: 15 amino acids, cysteine to phenylalanine. CDR3 DNA only is kept here, 45 bases in frame from base 1. Following the manufacturer's instructions, TCR beta CDR3 regions were amplified by multiplex PCR with the immunoSEQ immune profiling system. Sequencing was performed on an Illumina NextSeq system. In the authors' own workflow: The immunoSEQ Analyzer platform handled processing of the sequence data, and clonality was calculated by taking the square root of Simpson's index of productive rearrangements. Similarity in V and J usage was quantified by Jensen-Shannon distance, and CDR3 generation probabilities were calculated with OLGA. Shared CDR3 sequences were searched in the immuneACCESS database (August 2020) and in VDJdb (December 2020). TCRdb stores this immuneACCESS table with in-frame sequences only. Part of the clones is absent; in the studies checked, under half of the shortfall reflects unresolved V genes, and no reason is known for the rest. Clone size and the V and J calls come from that table; the DNA yielded D and trimming. This sample gives fewer than 30,000 clones in total; just over 90% of them show up just once. The top ten clonotypes cover around 0.5% of the sample.

This sequence originates from a girl aged 2-10 years with cystic fibrosis. The rearranged chain carries TRBV11-3 and TRBJ2-3, with the D gene possibly TRBD1 or TRBD2, each one fitting 6 bases. Sequences were obtained from blood. The DNA sequence is TGTGCCAGCAGCGCCGGGGGCCCTAGAACAGATACGCAGTATTTT. This yields the protein CASSAGGPRTDTQYF. Full variable domain (CDR3 extended with the reference TRBV11-3 and TRBJ2-3 proteins): EAGVVQSPRYKIIEKKQPVAFWCNPISGHNTLYWYLQNLGQGPELLIRYENEEAVDDSQLPKDRFSAERLKGVDSTLKIQPAELGDSAVYLCASSAGGPRTDTQYFGPGTRLTVL.